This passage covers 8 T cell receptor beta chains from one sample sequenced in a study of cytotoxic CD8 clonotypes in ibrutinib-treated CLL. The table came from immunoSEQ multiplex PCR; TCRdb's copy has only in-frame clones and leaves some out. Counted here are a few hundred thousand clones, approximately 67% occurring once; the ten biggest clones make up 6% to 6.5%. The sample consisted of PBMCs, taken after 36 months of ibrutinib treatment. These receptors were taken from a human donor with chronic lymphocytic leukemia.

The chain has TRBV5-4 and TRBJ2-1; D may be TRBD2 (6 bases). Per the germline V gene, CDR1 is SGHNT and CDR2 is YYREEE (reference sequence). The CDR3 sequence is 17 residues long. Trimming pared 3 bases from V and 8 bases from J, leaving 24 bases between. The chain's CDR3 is CASSSTRGLETSDEQFF. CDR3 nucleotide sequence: TGTGCCAGCAGCTCGACACGGGGACTTGAGACCAGTGATGAGCAGTTCTTC.

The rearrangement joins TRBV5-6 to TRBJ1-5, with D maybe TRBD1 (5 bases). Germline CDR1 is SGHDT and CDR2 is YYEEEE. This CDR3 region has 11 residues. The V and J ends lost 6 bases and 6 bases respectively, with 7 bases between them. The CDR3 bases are TGTGCCAGCACCGACAGTCAGCCCCAGCATTTT. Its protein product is CASTDSQPQHF.

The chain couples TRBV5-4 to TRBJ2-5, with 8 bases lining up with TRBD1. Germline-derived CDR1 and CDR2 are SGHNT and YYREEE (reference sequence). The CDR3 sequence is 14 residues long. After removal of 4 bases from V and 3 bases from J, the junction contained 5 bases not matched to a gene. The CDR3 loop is CASSRGTGEETQYF. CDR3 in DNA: TGTGCCAGCAGCCGGGGGACAGGAGAAGAGACCCAGTACTTC.

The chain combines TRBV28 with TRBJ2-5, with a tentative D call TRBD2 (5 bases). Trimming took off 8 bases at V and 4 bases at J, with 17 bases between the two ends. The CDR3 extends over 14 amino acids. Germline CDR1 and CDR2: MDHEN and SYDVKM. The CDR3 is CASEGGVLGETQYF. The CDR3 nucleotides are TGTGCCAGCGAGGGTGGAGTCCTAGGAGAGACCCAGTACTTC.

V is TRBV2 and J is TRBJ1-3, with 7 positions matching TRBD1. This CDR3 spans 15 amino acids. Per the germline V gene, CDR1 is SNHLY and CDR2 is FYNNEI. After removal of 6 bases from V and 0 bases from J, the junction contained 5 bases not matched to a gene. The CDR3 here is CASRRQGFSGNTIYF. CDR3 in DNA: TGTGCCAGCAGGCGACAGGGCTTCTCTGGAAACACCATATATTTT. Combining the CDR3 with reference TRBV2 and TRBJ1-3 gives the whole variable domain EPEVTQTPSHQVTQMGQEVILRCVPISNHLYFYWYRQILGQKVEFLVSFYNNEISEKSEIFDDQFSVERPDGSNFTLKIRSTKLEDSAMYFCASRRQGFSGNTIYFGEGSWLTVV.

In nucleotides, the CDR3 is TGCGCCAGCAGCCAAAAATCGTCGGAGAACACTGAAGCTTTCTTT. Its translation: CASSQKSSENTEAFF. This chain joins TRBV4-1 and TRBJ1-1; no clear D. V was clipped by 2 bases and J by 1 base, with 11 bases between them. CDR3 length: 15 amino acids. Germline CDR1 reads MGHRA; CDR2 reads YSYEKL.

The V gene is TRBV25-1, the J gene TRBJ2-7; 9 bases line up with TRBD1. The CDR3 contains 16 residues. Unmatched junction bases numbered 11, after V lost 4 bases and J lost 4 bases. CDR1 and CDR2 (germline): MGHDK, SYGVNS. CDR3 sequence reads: CASSASTPGQGYEQYF. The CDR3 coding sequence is TGTGCCAGCAGTGCATCCACTCCGGGACAGGGATACGAGCAGTACTTC.

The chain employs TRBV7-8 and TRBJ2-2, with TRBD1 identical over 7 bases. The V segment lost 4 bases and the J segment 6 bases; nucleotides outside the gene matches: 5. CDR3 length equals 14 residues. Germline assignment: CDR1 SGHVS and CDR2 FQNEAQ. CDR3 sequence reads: CASSYDRVPGELFF. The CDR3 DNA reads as TGTGCCAGCAGCTACGACAGGGTCCCCGGGGAGCTGTTTTTT.